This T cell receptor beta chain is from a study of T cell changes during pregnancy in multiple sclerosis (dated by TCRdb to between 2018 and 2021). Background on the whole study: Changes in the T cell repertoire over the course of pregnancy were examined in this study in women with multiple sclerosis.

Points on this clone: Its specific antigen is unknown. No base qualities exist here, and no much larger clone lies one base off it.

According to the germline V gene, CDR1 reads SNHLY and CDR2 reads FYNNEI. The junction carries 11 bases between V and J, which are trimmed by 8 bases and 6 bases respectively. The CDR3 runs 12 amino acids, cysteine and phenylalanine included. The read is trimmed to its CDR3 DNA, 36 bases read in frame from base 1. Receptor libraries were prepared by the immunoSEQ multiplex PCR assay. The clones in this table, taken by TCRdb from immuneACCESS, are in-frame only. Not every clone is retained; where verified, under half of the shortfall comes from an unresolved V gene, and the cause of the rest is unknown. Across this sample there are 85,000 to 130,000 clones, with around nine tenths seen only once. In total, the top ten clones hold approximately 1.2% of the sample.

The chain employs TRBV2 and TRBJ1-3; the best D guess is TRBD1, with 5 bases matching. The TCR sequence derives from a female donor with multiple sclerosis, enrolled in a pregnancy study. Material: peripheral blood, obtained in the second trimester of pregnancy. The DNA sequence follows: TGTGCCAGCGGGGGGTCGACAAACACCATATATTTT. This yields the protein CASGGSTNTIYF.